In terms of frequency, the clone carrying this T cell receptor (beta chain) is medium-sized. CDR3 length: 15 residues. The V gene's germline CDR1 is MNHEY and CDR2 SVGEGT. This specimen comes from a study of T cells expressing NK-cell markers. From the 5' RACE reads, TCRdb lists one entry per CDR3 protein and no DNA. The listing contains 3,000 to 3,500 distinct CDR3 sequences. The clonotype comes from a woman aged 18-29 years in good health. The chain carries TRBV6-2 or TRBV6-3 and TRBJ2-7. Sample: blood T cells: a sorted CD56 or NKG2C T cell subset, CD4+ or CD8+ T cells, or bulk PBMC T cells (not recorded which). The CDR3 region is CASKVAPTPTYEQYF.